The source of this T cell receptor beta chain is a study of beta chain features in type 1 diabetes. The entirety of the isolated RNA underwent reverse transcription, so expressed TCRB transcripts were sequenced. Assay: immunoSEQ multiplex PCR; the TCRdb copy retains only in-frame clones and omits some. Among a few hundred thousand clones listed, 8.5% to 10% were seen once. This clone came up a few times. Its target is not known. The study's findings and limits: The study found moderately but significantly shorter TCRB CDR3s in all four CD4+ subsets of Type 1 diabetes patients.

The length of the CDR3 is 16 residues. V was pared by 1 base and J by 0 bases, with 7 bases between. The germline CDR1 and CDR2 sequences are LGHNA and YSLEER. V gene TRBV4-3 combines with J gene TRBJ2-6, with D unclear. Specimen: central memory CD4+ T cells from blood. This clonotype was sampled from a man aged 25 to 40 with type 1 diabetes. Here the CDR3 DNA reads TGCGCCAGCAGCCAAGGCGTCGGCTCTGGGGCCAACGTCCTGACTTTC. This sequence encodes CASSQGVGSGANVLTF.